This T cell receptor (beta chain) was profiled in a study of PD-L1 blockade in urothelial cancer. The length of the CDR3 is 15 residues. Germline assignment: CDR1 MGHRA and CDR2 YSYEKL. Time point: pretreatment peripheral blood. On this clone itself: The junction shows a germline mismatch at one end, possibly a read error.

TCRdb's copy holds only in-frame clones and misses some; the assay was immunoSEQ multiplex PCR. The data show roughly 63,000 clones, 81% seen once. This chain connects TRBV4-1 to TRBJ2-1; TRBD2 might be the D (6 bases). The clonotype was recovered from a man between 65 and 85 years old with urothelial cancer. This specimen consisted of PBMCs, obtained around atezolizumab (anti-PD-L1) treatment. The CDR3 spells CASSLGTPRYDEQFF. For the CDR3, the DNA is TGCGCCAGCAGCCTAGGGACTCCGCGCTACGATGAGCAGTTCTTC.